A single sample is the source of the 12 T cell receptor beta chains below, sequenced in a study of blood T cell repertoires in COVID-19. Only in-frame clones appear in the TCRdb table, and some are missing; sequencing was by immunoSEQ multiplex PCR. The data hold 150,000 to 190,000 clones, with approximately 85% observed a single time. Sequencing was performed on peripheral blood. The receptors stem from a woman in her sixties or seventies with COVID-19, enrolled during active disease.

This clone was seen a handful of times. This chain links TRBV15 with TRBJ2-7; the D gene is possibly TRBD2 (6 bases). V lost 1 base and J lost 6, with 13 bases in between. CDR1 and CDR2 (germline): LNHNV, YYDKDF (reference sequence). This CDR3 is 14 amino acids long. The CDR3 DNA sequence: TGTGCCACCAGCAGAGGGGGACTTGGTTTCGAGCAGTACTTC. It yields the protein CATSRGGLGFEQYF.

V is TRBV18 and J is TRBJ1-2; 8 bases line up with TRBD1. The CDR3 loop spans 18 amino acids. The germline V gene encodes CDR1 KGHSH and CDR2 LQKENI. V was clipped by 3 bases and J by 4 bases; unmatched bases: 16. The CDR3, as DNA: TGTGCCAGCTCACCCAATAGACCGGGACAGGAGGGAATCTATGGCTACACCTTC. As protein: CASSPNRPGQEGIYGYTF.

V usage is TRBV3-1 (or the pseudogene TRBV3-2) and J usage is TRBJ1-2; D is unclear. The CDR3 is 16 amino acids. The germline V and J ends were trimmed by 3 bases and 4 bases, with 18 bases remaining between them. Germline CDR1 LGHDT, CDR2 YNNKEL (reference sequence). The CDR3 nucleotides are TGTGCCAGCAGCCACAGCGGGCTTCGGGGTCTCTATGGCTACACCTTC. Protein: CASSHSGLRGLYGYTF.

V and J are TRBV6-6 and TRBJ1-1; 9 nucleotides line up with TRBD1. V was clipped by 5 bases and J by 1 base; unmatched bases: 11. The length of the CDR3 is 17 residues. The germline V gene encodes CDR1 MNHNY and CDR2 SVGAGI (reference sequence). CDR3 loop: CASSPTGGKGGNTEAFF. The CDR3 DNA is TGTGCCAGCAGTCCGACAGGGGGGAAGGGTGGGAACACTGAAGCTTTCTTT.

This sequence joins TRBV29-1 and TRBJ2-3, with 12 bases fitting TRBD1. The V gene's germline CDR1 is SQVTM and CDR2 ANQGSEA. CDR3 length: 13 residues. This CDR3 reads CRGDRGRTDTQYF. For the CDR3, the DNA is TGCAGAGGGGACAGGGGGCGTACTGATACGCAGTATTTT.

The chain combines TRBV5-1 with TRBJ1-1; TRBD1 aligns across 8 bases. Germline lookup yields CDR1 SGHRS and CDR2 YFSETQ. The CDR3 has 16 amino acids. Trimming took 4 bases from V and 4 from J; bases not matched to a gene: 12. Written as DNA, the CDR3 is TGCGCCAGCAGCCGTATTTCGACAGGGGCCGTCACTGAAGCTTTCTTT. Translation gives CASSRISTGAVTEAFF.

The rearrangement uses TRBV27 and TRBJ1-1; a weak D match, TRBD1 (5 bases). Germline V CDR1 and CDR2: MNHEY, SMNVEV (reference sequence). The CDR3 sequence is 13 residues long. V shed 4 bases and J shed 4 bases, with 10 bases lying between them. CDR3 protein: CASSSQGSTEAFF. DNA of the CDR3: TGTGCCAGCAGTTCCCAGGGAAGCACTGAAGCTTTCTTT.

V usage is TRBV14 and J usage is TRBJ2-7; 9 nucleotides line up with TRBD1. The CDR3 extends over 16 amino acids. The V segment lost 4 bases and the J segment 1 base; nucleotides outside the gene matches: 8. Germline lookup yields CDR1 SGHDN and CDR2 FVKESK. The CDR3 loop reads CASSRYTGTGSYEQYF. The CDR3 nucleotides are TGTGCCAGCAGCCGTTATACCGGGACAGGGTCCTACGAGCAGTACTTC.

The chain is built from TRBV6-5 and TRBJ2-5; 9 bases line up with TRBD1. V was pared by 6 bases and J by 2 bases, with 7 bases of the junction left unmatched. CDR1 and CDR2 (germline): MNHEY, SVGAGI. The CDR3 extends over 15 amino acids. CDR3 in amino acids: CASRSAGTGQETQYF. The CDR3 DNA sequence: TGTGCCAGCAGAAGTGCCGGGACAGGGCAAGAGACCCAGTACTTC.

This clone was observed once. The genes are TRBV10-3 and TRBJ2-7; TRBD2 matches at 16 bases. The CDR3 totals 20 residues. Germline assignment: CDR1 ENHRY and CDR2 SYGVKD. The V and J ends lost 0 bases and 5 bases, in that order; junction bases with no gene match: 13. CDR3 protein: CAISESLGTSGRAGYHEQYF. As DNA, the CDR3 is TGTGCCATCAGTGAGTCATTGGGGACTAGCGGGAGGGCCGGGTACCACGAGCAGTACTTC.

The V and J genes are TRBV27 and TRBJ2-5; 7 nucleotides match TRBD1. V lost 10 bases, J lost 7 bases, and 12 bases stayed unmatched. From germline, CDR1 is MNHEY and CDR2 SMNVEV (reference sequence). CDR3 length: 13 residues. The CDR3 reads CATKGGAHATQYF. The CDR3 DNA is TGTGCCACCAAAGGGGGCGCCCATGCGACCCAGTACTTC.

V gene TRBV18 combines with J gene TRBJ2-5; TRBD2 matches 11 bases. The CDR3 sequence is 17 residues long. The J segment lost 2 bases and the V segment lost 2 bases, leaving 7 bases of the junction unmatched. Germline CDR1 reads KGHSH; CDR2 reads LQKENI. The CDR3 loop is CASSPSQLAGVQETQYF. CDR3 coding DNA: TGTGCCAGCTCACCAAGTCAACTAGCGGGGGTTCAAGAGACCCAGTACTTC. Looking up the rest from reference TRBV18 and TRBJ2-5 gives the full variable domain: NAGVMQNPRHLVRRRGQEARLRCSPMKGHSHVYWYRQLPEEGLKFMVYLQKENIIDESGMPKERFSAEFPKEGPSILRIQQVVRGDSAAYFCASSPSQLAGVQETQYFGPGTRLLVL.